This TCR beta chain derives from a study of shared clonotypes between healthy human individuals. In germline, CDR1 is MNHNY, CDR2 SVGAGI (reference sequence). After removal of 1 base from V and 0 bases from J, the junction contained 4 bases not matched to a gene. The CDR3 loop spans 16 amino acids. Naive CD8 populations comprised CD45RO-negative cells positively selected for CCR7, excluding terminally differentiated effector memory CD45RA+ cells. Healthy adults negative for HIV, lacking recent acute infections or vaccinations, served as donors. Study-level points and caveats: The study found lower generation probabilities in non-shared clonotypes than in those shared by all four donors. Generally, estimated richness proved larger in naive subsets than it did in memory subsets.

Replicate PCRs run on sorted subsets employed approximately 0.2 ug DNA, tens of thousands of T cell genomes. Assay used: immunoSEQ multiplex PCR; TCRdb lists only in-frame clones, some missing. The sample has under 1 million clones; 80% to 95% are singletons. In regard to this clone: Antigen: not known.

This clonotype was obtained from a man aged 25 to 45 in good health. The rearrangement joins TRBV6-6 to TRBJ2-7, with 9 nucleotides matching TRBD1. The sequenced sample was naive CD8+ T cells sorted from blood. The CDR3 DNA follows: TGTGCCAGCAGTTACTTACGGACAGGGGACTCCTACGAGCAGTACTTC. This sequence encodes CASSYLRTGDSYEQYF.